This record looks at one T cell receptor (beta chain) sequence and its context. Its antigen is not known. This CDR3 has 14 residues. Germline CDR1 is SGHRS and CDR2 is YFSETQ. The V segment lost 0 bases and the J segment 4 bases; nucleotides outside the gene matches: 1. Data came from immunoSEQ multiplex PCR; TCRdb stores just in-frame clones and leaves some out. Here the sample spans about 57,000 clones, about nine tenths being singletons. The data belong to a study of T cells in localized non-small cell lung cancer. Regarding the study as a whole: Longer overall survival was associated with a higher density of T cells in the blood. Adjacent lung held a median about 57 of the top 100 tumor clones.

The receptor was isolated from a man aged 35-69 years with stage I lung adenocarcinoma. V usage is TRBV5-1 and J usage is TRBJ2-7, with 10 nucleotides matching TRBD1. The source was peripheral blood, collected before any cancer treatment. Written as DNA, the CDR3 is TGCGCCAGCAGCTTGGCGGACAGGGGGTACGAGCAGTACTTC. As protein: CASSLADRGYEQYF.